This TCR beta chain was retrieved from a study of identical twins. TCRdb reprocessed the 5' RACE reads via MiXCR and lists one record per CDR3 protein. The data show some 1,600,000 distinct CDR3 sequences, about 31% seen once. With 6 bases removed from V and 0 bases from J, the gap between germline ends came to 12 bases. Per the germline V gene, CDR1 is MNHNS and CDR2 is SASEGT. The CDR3 is made up of 15 amino acids. Every one of the donors was a healthy Caucasian. The sequence derives from a newborn girl in good health. V and J are TRBV6-1 and TRBJ1-5; D call uncertain. Sequencing used cord blood. CDR3 in amino acids: CASRTVRYSNQPQHF. The CDR3 DNA sequence: TGTGCCAGCAGAACAGTCCGCTATAGCAATCAGCCCCAGCATTTT.